These 31 T cell receptor beta chains share one sample of origin, sequenced in a study of blood T cell repertoires in COVID-19. The assay was immunoSEQ multiplex PCR, and TCRdb's table has in-frame clones only and misses some. The data hold approximately 210,000 clones, with 80% to 90% observed a single time. Sequenced material: PBMCs or T cells enriched from blood (not recorded which). The receptors originated from a woman between 50 and 59 years old with acute COVID-19.

This chain joins TRBV7-9 and TRBJ2-1, with 10 positions matching TRBD2. Germline assignment: CDR1 SEHNR and CDR2 FQNEAQ (reference sequence). The CDR3 runs to 16 residues. The ends lost 4 bases at V and 0 bases at J; junction bases unmatched: 3. CDR3 region: CASSSRLAGSYNEQFF. CDR3 DNA sequence: TGTGCCAGCAGCTCCCGACTAGCGGGCTCCTACAATGAGCAGTTCTTC.

The chain recombines TRBV7-3 with TRBJ2-1, with TRBD2 as a possible D gene (6 bases). This CDR3 comprises 16 residues. Trimming stripped 0 bases from V and 0 bases from J, with 9 bases between. Germline V gene data show CDR1 as SGHTA and CDR2 as FQGTGA. This CDR3 is CASSLTGRSSYNEQFF. The CDR3 DNA is TGTGCCAGCAGCTTAACAGGGAGGAGCTCCTACAATGAGCAGTTCTTC.

The rearrangement links TRBV20-1 to TRBJ2-7; D may be TRBD1 (6 bases). The CDR3 runs to 11 residues. The germline V gene has CDR1 DFQATT and CDR2 SNEGSKA (reference sequence). The CDR3 spells CSGQPSYEQYF. The CDR3 DNA reads as TGCAGCGGACAGCCCAGTTACGAGCAGTACTTC.

The J gene is TRBJ2-1, the V gene TRBV28; 8 bases are shared with TRBD2. The V gene end was trimmed by 8 bases and the J gene end by 6 bases; junction bases not matched to a gene: 9. Germline V lookup: CDR1 MDHEN, CDR2 SYDVKM. The CDR3 has 14 amino acids. The chain's CDR3 is CASSGRESSNEQFF. DNA for the CDR3: TGTGCCAGCTCCGGGAGGGAGTCAAGCAATGAGCAGTTCTTC.

V is TRBV28 and J is TRBJ2-5; a possible D gene is TRBD1 (6 bases). Trimming removed 6 bases from V and 1 base from J, with 12 bases in between. The CDR3 covers 14 residues. The V gene's germline CDR1 is MDHEN and CDR2 SYDVKM. Written as DNA, the CDR3 is TGTGCCAGCAGCCCAGGACAGTCCCAAGAGACCCAGTACTTC. Encoded protein: CASSPGQSQETQYF.

The genes are TRBV20-1 and TRBJ2-7, with D tentatively TRBD2 (6 bases). The germline V gene encodes CDR1 DFQATT and CDR2 SNEGSKA (reference sequence). CDR3 length: 14 amino acids. Trimming took off 3 bases at V and 0 bases at J, with 12 bases between the two ends. The chain's CDR3 is CSASGGASSYEQYF. In nucleotides, the CDR3 is TGCAGTGCTAGTGGCGGGGCGAGCTCCTACGAGCAGTACTTC.

The chain uses TRBV4-1 and TRBJ2-3, with D unclear. The V gene's germline CDR1 is MGHRA and CDR2 YSYEKL. V was clipped by 3 bases and J by 0 bases, with 10 bases between them. This CDR3 contains 15 residues. In DNA form, the CDR3 reads TGCGCCAGCAGCCATACCCTGGGCAGCACAGATACGCAGTATTTT. Translating gives CASSHTLGSTDTQYF.

The V call is TRBV18, the J call TRBJ1-6, with 7 bases fitting TRBD1. V lost 3 bases to trimming and J lost 7 bases; unmatched junction nucleotides: 6. Germline V gene sequence: CDR1 KGHSH, CDR2 LQKENI. The CDR3 covers 15 residues. The CDR3, as DNA: TGTGCCAGCTCACCCAGGGACAGATCCAATTCACCCCTCCACTTT. Its protein product is CASSPRDRSNSPLHF. Together with reference TRBV18 and TRBJ1-6, the CDR3 gives the full variable domain: NAGVMQNPRHLVRRRGQEARLRCSPMKGHSHVYWYRQLPEEGLKFMVYLQKENIIDESGMPKERFSAEFPKEGPSILRIQQVVRGDSAAYFCASSPRDRSNSPLHFGNGTRLTVT.

J is TRBJ2-5 and V is TRBV19; 9 bases map to TRBD1. V dropped 3 bases and J dropped 5; count of bases not matched to a gene: 4. From germline, CDR1 is LNHDA and CDR2 SQIVND (reference sequence). The CDR3 loop spans 14 amino acids. CDR3 sequence: CASSMGQGWETQYF. The CDR3 nucleotides read TGTGCCAGTAGTATGGGACAGGGTTGGGAGACCCAGTACTTC.

The genes are TRBV3-1 (or the pseudogene TRBV3-2) and TRBJ2-7; D is perhaps TRBD2 (6 bases). The germline gives CDR1 LGHDT, CDR2 YNNKEL (reference sequence). The V end was cut by 6 bases, the J end by 6 bases, with 18 bases between. The CDR3 loop spans 14 amino acids. The chain's CDR3 is CASSPVGGATEQYF. CDR3 nucleotides: TGTGCCAGCAGTCCCGTGGGGGGAGCGACCGAGCAGTACTTC.

The gene calls are TRBV7-3 and TRBJ1-1; TRBD1 aligns across 10 bases. This CDR3 has 16 residues. Germline V CDR1 and CDR2: SGHTA, FQGTGA. V was clipped by 2 bases and J by 3 bases; unmatched bases: 6. The CDR3 coding sequence is TGTGCCAGCAGCTTATCCCCCGGGACAGGGGACACTGAAGCTTTCTTT. It specifies CASSLSPGTGDTEAFF.

This clone was seen a single time. This chain uses TRBV29-1 with TRBJ1-1; D not resolved. Germline V gene sequence: CDR1 SQVTM, CDR2 ANQGSEA. The CDR3 contains 12 residues. The V and J ends lost 6 bases and 8 bases respectively, with 16 bases between them. CDR3 nucleotides: TGCAGCGTCGGAGGGCAGAAAGAGGAAGCTTTCTTT. Its protein product is CSVGGQKEEAFF.

The chain carries TRBV7-6 and TRBJ1-1; D is ambiguous. Germline lookup yields CDR1 SGHVS and CDR2 FNYEAQ. The CDR3 is 12 amino acids. Trimming removed 7 bases at V and 7 bases at J, with 13 bases between. The CDR3 here is CASTNKPGEAFF. The CDR3, as DNA: TGTGCCAGCACCAACAAACCAGGTGAAGCTTTCTTT.

This clone has a handful of counts. The chain recombines TRBV29-1 with TRBJ1-2, with 9 nucleotides matching TRBD1. J gave up 2 bases and V 3 bases, and 4 bases lay outside the gene matches. The CDR3 totals 14 residues. Looked up from germline, CDR1 is SQVTM and CDR2 is ANQGSEA. CDR3 sequence reads: CSVEFGQGNYGYTF. CDR3 bases: TGCAGCGTTGAGTTTGGACAGGGGAACTATGGCTACACCTTC.

The CDR3 loop is CASRQLGQVYGYTF. The CDR3 DNA sequence: TGTGCCAGCAGGCAATTGGGACAGGTCTATGGCTACACCTTC. The chain links TRBV5-4 to TRBJ1-2, with 8 bases lining up with TRBD1. The CDR3 runs to 14 residues. V shed 5 bases and J 4 bases; nucleotides not matched to a gene: 7. Looked up from germline, CDR1 is SGHNT and CDR2 is YYREEE (reference sequence).

There are a few counts of this clone. This rearrangement joins TRBV4-2 to TRBJ1-5, with D hard to call. Per germline, CDR1 LGHNA and CDR2 YNFKEQ. The CDR3 spans 17 residues. V lost 1 base, J lost 6 bases, and 19 bases lay in between. Here the CDR3 DNA reads TGTGCCAGCAGCCAAGTTTCCGGAGCCTCTGAGGGTCAGCCCCAGCATTTT. This codes for CASSQVSGASEGQPQHF.

J is TRBJ2-7 and V is TRBV28, with TRBD2 matching 10 bases. Trimming took 4 bases from V and 7 from J; bases not matched to a gene: 10. The CDR3 consists of 15 residues. Looked up from germline, CDR1 is MDHEN and CDR2 is SYDVKM. The CDR3 region has the DNA TGTGCCAGCAGTTCGGCTAGCGGGAGTAGATATGAGCAGTACTTC. Encoded protein: CASSSASGSRYEQYF.

The chain links TRBV19 to TRBJ1-1; D not resolved. Germline CDR1 and CDR2: LNHDA and SQIVND (reference sequence). Trimming shortened V by 3 bases and J by 1 base, and 12 bases separated the two germline ends. There are 15 residues in the CDR3. The CDR3 sequence: CASSIARGWNTEAFF. The CDR3 bases are TGTGCCAGTAGTATCGCCCGGGGTTGGAACACTGAAGCTTTCTTT. Full variable domain (remainder filled in from reference TRBV19 and TRBJ1-1): DGGITQSPKYLFRKEGQNVTLSCEQNLNHDAMYWYRQDPGQGLRLIYYSQIVNDFQKGDIAEGYSVSREKKESFPLTVTSAQKNPTAFYLCASSIARGWNTEAFFGQGTRLTVV.

The J gene is TRBJ1-5, the V gene TRBV2; 8 positions agree with TRBD1. Trimming at V came to 7 bases and at J to 1 base, leaving 9 bases not matched to a gene. Germline-derived CDR1 and CDR2 are SNHLY and FYNNEI. The CDR3 consists of 16 residues. CDR3 DNA sequence: TGTGCCAGCAATGCGGGACAGGCGGCAAGCAATCAGCCCCAGCATTTT. It translates to CASNAGQAASNQPQHF.

The genes are TRBV6-6 and TRBJ2-7; 9 bases are a match to TRBD2. The germline CDR1 and CDR2 sequences are MNHNY and SVGAGI (reference sequence). CDR3 length: 16 amino acids. V shed 2 bases and J 2 bases; nucleotides not matched to a gene: 7. CDR3 region: CASSYTSSGRTYEQYF. CDR3 nucleotides: TGTGCCAGCAGTTACACCTCAAGCGGGAGGACCTACGAGCAGTACTTC.

The gene calls are TRBV7-6 and TRBJ2-7, with a weak D call TRBD1 (5 bases). Germline V CDR1 and CDR2: SGHVS, FNYEAQ. The CDR3 has 15 residues. The V and J ends lost 4 bases and 2 bases respectively, with 15 bases between them. The CDR3 reads CASSWSRGGPYEQYF. CDR3 DNA sequence: TGTGCCAGCAGCTGGTCTAGGGGTGGGCCCTACGAGCAGTACTTC.

V and J are TRBV19 and TRBJ2-7; a possible D gene is TRBD1 (5 bases). This CDR3 is 13 amino acids long. Germline V gene data show CDR1 as LNHDA and CDR2 as SQIVND (reference sequence). The V end was cut by 5 bases, the J end by 5 bases, with 13 bases between. CDR3 in DNA: TGTGCCAGTAGTTCCCAGGGAATCGACGAGCAGTACTTC. Translating it yields CASSSQGIDEQYF. The whole variable domain, filled in from reference TRBV19 and TRBJ2-7, reads DGGITQSPKYLFRKEGQNVTLSCEQNLNHDAMYWYRQDPGQGLRLIYYSQIVNDFQKGDIAEGYSVSREKKESFPLTVTSAQKNPTAFYLCASSSQGIDEQYFGPGTRLTVT.

The chain combines TRBV27 with TRBJ1-6, with 8 nucleotides matching TRBD1. Germline CDR1 is MNHEY and CDR2 is SMNVEV (reference sequence). The CDR3 sequence is 15 residues long. Unmatched junction bases numbered 4, after V lost 4 bases and J lost 5 bases. The CDR3 loop reads CASSSGQGHNSPLHF. The CDR3 nucleotides are TGTGCCAGCAGTTCCGGACAGGGCCATAATTCACCCCTCCACTTT.

The V gene is TRBV7-2, the J gene TRBJ1-1; D unresolved. The V end was cut by 3 bases, the J end by 7 bases, with 9 bases between. The CDR3 has 12 amino acids. Germline CDR1 is SGHTA and CDR2 is FQGNSA. Here the CDR3 reads CASSFVEGEAFF. In DNA, the CDR3 is TGTGCCAGCAGCTTCGTGGAGGGTGAAGCTTTCTTT.

The V call is TRBV2, the J call TRBJ2-3; D is ambiguous. The V end was cut by 4 bases, the J end by 5 bases, with 4 bases between. CDR1 and CDR2 from the germline V gene are SNHLY and FYNNEI. CDR3 length equals 11 residues. DNA for the CDR3: TGTGCCAGCAGTGTACTAGATACGCAGTATTTT. Encoded protein: CASSVLDTQYF.

The V gene is TRBV19, the J gene TRBJ2-5, with 7 bases fitting TRBD1. Looked up from germline, CDR1 is LNHDA and CDR2 is SQIVND (reference sequence). This CDR3 comprises 14 residues. V lost 4 bases and J lost 2; bases outside the gene matches: 4. The CDR3 DNA reads TGTGCCAGTAGTACGGGGACAGTACAAGAGACCCAGTACTTC. Amino acid sequence: CASSTGTVQETQYF.

The V and J genes are TRBV5-5 and TRBJ2-7, with TRBD1 matching 8 bases. The V segment lost 2 bases and the J segment 0 bases; nucleotides outside the gene matches: 4. The CDR3 is 15 amino acids. Germline V gene data show CDR1 as SGHKS and CDR2 as YYEKEE (reference sequence). The CDR3 sequence is CASSFGGQASYEQYF. The CDR3 region has the DNA TGTGCCAGCAGCTTTGGGGGACAGGCCTCCTACGAGCAGTACTTC. Full variable domain (remainder filled in from reference TRBV5-5 and TRBJ2-7): DAGVTQSPTHLIKTRGQQVTLRCSPISGHKSVSWYQQVLGQGPQFIFQYYEKEERGRGNFPDRFSARQFPNYSSELNVNALLLGDSALYLCASSFGGQASYEQYFGPGTRLTVT.

The V and J genes are TRBV13 and TRBJ1-2; 9 bases fit TRBD1. This CDR3 is 14 amino acids long. CDR1 and CDR2 from the germline V gene are PRHDT and FYEKMQ (reference sequence). Losses at the gene ends were 11 bases for V and 4 bases for J; bases not matched to a gene: 11. The CDR3 reads CAVAGDREGYGYTF. In DNA, the CDR3 is TGTGCCGTGGCCGGGGACAGGGAAGGCTATGGCTACACCTTC. Combining the CDR3 with reference TRBV13 and TRBJ1-2 gives the whole variable domain AAGVIQSPRHLIKEKRETATLKCYPIPRHDTVYWYQQGPGQDPQFLISFYEKMQSDKGSIPDRFSAQQFSDYHSELNMSSLELGDSALYFCAVAGDREGYGYTFGSGTRLTVV.

The CDR3 protein is CASSQGQTYTGELFF. For the CDR3, the DNA is TGCGCCAGCAGCCAGGGACAGACCTACACCGGGGAGCTGTTTTTT. The genes are TRBV4-3 and TRBJ2-2; 7 bases map to TRBD1. CDR1 is LGHNA, CDR2 YSLEER, per germline. The ends lost 3 bases at V and 3 bases at J; junction bases unmatched: 4. The CDR3 has 15 residues.

This chain connects TRBV28 to TRBJ2-3; 8 bases fit TRBD1. V was clipped by 4 bases and J by 3 bases; unmatched bases: 3. The germline CDR1 and CDR2 sequences are MDHEN and SYDVKM. The CDR3 consists of 14 residues. The CDR3 region is CASSSYRGTDTQYF. For the CDR3, the DNA is TGTGCCAGCAGTTCCTACAGGGGGACAGATACGCAGTATTTT.

This clone was recorded a few times. The chain couples TRBV3-1 (or the pseudogene TRBV3-2) to TRBJ1-5; D call uncertain. Germline CDR1 LGHDT, CDR2 YNNKEL (reference sequence). V was clipped by 0 bases and J by 8 bases, with 11 bases between them. This CDR3 region has 14 residues. The CDR3 sequence: CASSQDLVPKPQHF. For the CDR3, the DNA is TGTGCCAGCAGCCAAGATTTAGTACCAAAGCCCCAGCATTTT.